This T cell receptor beta chain was recorded in a study of blood T cell repertoires in COVID-19. Authors' methods: Researchers report that nucleated cell counts were estimated from reference gene primer amplification. Libraries were prepared by immunoSEQ multiplex PCR; TCRdb keeps only in-frame clonotypes and omits some of them. The V and J calls and clone size come from that table; D and trimming were worked out from the DNA. Among fewer than 250,000 clones listed, around 80% were seen once. Per germline, CDR1 MNHEY and CDR2 SVGAGI. Trimming removed 3 bases from V and 7 bases from J, with 13 bases in between. This CDR3 is 13 amino acids long.

The sequence was collected from a woman aged 80 or over with acute or convalescent COVID-19. This chain connects TRBV6-5 to TRBJ2-7; D is unresolved. Sequenced input: peripheral blood. CDR3 DNA: TGTGCCAGCAGTTATGCACCTGATCGGGAGCAGTACTTC. This codes for CASSYAPDREQYF.